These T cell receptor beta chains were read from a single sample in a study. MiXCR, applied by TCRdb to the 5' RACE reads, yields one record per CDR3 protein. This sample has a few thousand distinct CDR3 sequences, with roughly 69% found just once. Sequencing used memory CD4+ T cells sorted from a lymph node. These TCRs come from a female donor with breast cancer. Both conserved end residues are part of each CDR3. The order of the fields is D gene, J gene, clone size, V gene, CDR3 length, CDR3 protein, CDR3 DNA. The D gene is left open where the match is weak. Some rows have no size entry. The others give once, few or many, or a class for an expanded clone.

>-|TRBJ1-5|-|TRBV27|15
CASSSSRQGFVAQHF
TGTGCCAGCAGTTCGAGTAGGCAGGGGTTCGTGGCCCAGCATTTT
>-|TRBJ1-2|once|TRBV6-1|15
CASSEARGAGYGYTF
TGTGCCAGCAGTGAAGCCCGGGGGGCCGGCTATGGCTACACCTTC
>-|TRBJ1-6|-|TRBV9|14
CASSVEARNSPLHF
TGTGCCAGCAGCGTAGAGGCAAGAAATTCACCCCTCCACTTT
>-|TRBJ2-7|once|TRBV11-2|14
CASSPVRRPYEQYF
TGTGCCAGCAGCCCGGTCCGACGGCCCTACGAGCAGTACTTC
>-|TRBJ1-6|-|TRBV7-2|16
CASSSPLRSYNSPLHF
TGTGCCAGCAGCAGCCCTTTAAGGTCCTATAATTCACCCCTCCACTTT
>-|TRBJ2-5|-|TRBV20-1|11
CSAENQETQYF
TGCAGTGCTGAAAACCAAGAGACCCAGTACTTC
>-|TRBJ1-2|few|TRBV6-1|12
CASMTGTYGYTF
TGTGCCAGCATGACCGGGACTTATGGCTACACCTTC
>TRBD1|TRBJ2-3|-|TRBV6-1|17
CASSVRRDREPGDTQYF
TGTGCCAGCAGTGTACGCCGGGACAGGGAGCCTGGGGATACGCAGTATTTT
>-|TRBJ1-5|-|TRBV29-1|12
CSALRAGEPLHF
TGCAGCGCCCTCCGGGCTGGGGAGCCCCTGCATTTT
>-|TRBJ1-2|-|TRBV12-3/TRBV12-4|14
CASSLDGGVYRAAF
TGTGCCAGCAGTTTGGATGGGGGGGTTTACCGCGCCGCCTTC
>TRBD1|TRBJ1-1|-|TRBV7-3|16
CASTTDSDRENTEAFF
TGTGCCAGCACCACCGATTCGGACAGGGAGAACACTGAAGCTTTCTTT
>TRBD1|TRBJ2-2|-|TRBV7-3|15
CASSPTGGSTGELFF
TGTGCCAGCAGCCCTACAGGGGGCAGTACCGGGGAGCTGTTTTTT